The 11 T cell receptor beta chains below come from one sample, sequenced in a study of blood T cells in healthy people across ages (dated by TCRdb to 2013 to 2016). To prepare the library, 5' RACE was applied. Sequenced on an Illumina HiSeq 2500. The second PCR ran for about 7 to 11 cycles and used a J-beta primer mix along with a sample-barcoded 5' primer. TCRdb redid the processing of the public reads, applying fastp at Q25 and MiXCR, and retained in-frame beta chains. Entries that share a CDR3 protein sequence are merged under the most common genes and DNA. The sample table records 580,000 or so distinct CDR3 sequences; 40% to 50% of these occur just once. The ten largest clones capture around 24% of the sample. Sequencing was performed on blood. The source is a man at least 80 years old in good health.

The genes are TRBV4-1 and TRBJ1-4, with 9 bases identical to TRBD1. Trimming removed 1 base from V and 7 bases from J; junction bases left unmatched: 1. The length of the CDR3 is 14 residues. CDR1 is MGHRA, CDR2 YSYEKL, per germline. The CDR3 DNA reads TGCGCCAGCAGCCAAGGGACAGGGGTTGAAAAACTGTTTTTT. Its translation is CASSQGTGVEKLFF.

This sequence joins TRBV28 and TRBJ2-4; D is perhaps TRBD1 (5 bases). The J call may be incorrect, as the DNA end agrees better with TRBJ2-5. CDR1 is MDHEN and CDR2 is SYDVKM in the germline V gene. This CDR3 contains 14 residues. The CDR3 DNA reads TGTGCCAGCAGTTTATTAGGGGCACAGGAGACCCAGTACTTC. Residues: CASSLLGAQETQYF.

The V call is TRBV4-1, the J call TRBJ2-1; D call uncertain. Germline lookup yields CDR1 MGHRA and CDR2 YSYEKL. This CDR3 contains 15 residues. With 2 bases removed from V and 7 bases from J, the gap between germline ends came to 15 bases. The DNA for the CDR3 is TGCGCCAGCAGCCAATTGCAGAAGGCGAGAAATGAGCAGTTCTTC. Translating gives CASSQLQKARNEQFF.

This chain links TRBV9 with TRBJ2-1; D assignment may be TRBD1 or TRBD2 (5 bases each). The J call may be incorrect, as the DNA end agrees better with TRBJ2-7. Per germline, CDR1 SGDLS and CDR2 YYNGEE. The CDR3 sequence is 16 residues long. The CDR3, as DNA: TGTGCCAGCAGCGTAGCTACGAGGGGCTCCTACAATGAGCAGTACTTC. It is translated as CASSVATRGSYNEQYF.

The chain uses TRBV24-1 and TRBJ2-2, with D tentatively TRBD2 (6 bases). Trimming left V 3 bases short and J 9 bases short, with 13 bases between. This CDR3 region has 14 residues. CDR1 is KGHDR, CDR2 SFDVKD, per germline. The CDR3 spells CATSDPGSSRELFF. CDR3 coding DNA: TGTGCCACCAGTGATCCCGGGAGCTCACGGGAGCTGTTTTTT.

The V call is TRBV20-1, the J call TRBJ2-1, with TRBD2 identical over 7 bases. This CDR3 comprises 15 residues. The V gene's germline CDR1 is DFQATT and CDR2 SNEGSKA (reference sequence). The V gene end was trimmed by 0 bases and the J gene end by 5 bases; junction bases not matched to a gene: 7. The CDR3 spells CSARDRGAGDNEQFF. The CDR3 DNA reads TGCAGTGCTAGAGATCGAGGGGCGGGGGACAATGAGCAGTTCTTC.

This clonotype came up a few times. The V and J genes are TRBV29-1 and TRBJ2-7; the D gene is possibly TRBD1 (6 bases). V lost 6 bases and J 5 bases, leaving 23 bases between the germline ends. Germline V gene lookup returns CDR1 SQVTM and CDR2 ANQGSEA. The CDR3 runs to 15 residues. CDR3 loop: CSVQLSRGPSHEQYF. CDR3 DNA sequence: TGCAGCGTGCAGCTAAGCAGGGGCCCGTCACACGAGCAGTACTTC.

This clonotype came up a few times. The genes are TRBV20-1 and TRBJ1-1; no reliable D call. The V gene's germline CDR1 is DFQATT and CDR2 SNEGSKA (reference sequence). V was trimmed by 7 bases and J by 10 bases, leaving 16 bases between them. The CDR3 runs 11 residues. This chain's CDR3 is CSVEVPEVAFF. In DNA, the CDR3 is TGCAGTGTTGAGGTCCCCGAGGTAGCTTTCTTT.

This clonotype was recorded a few times. The chain employs TRBV12-3 or TRBV12-4 and TRBJ2-1; TRBD2 matches 9 bases. The CDR3 spans 14 residues. J was trimmed by 7 bases and V by 3 bases; bases with no gene match: 4. CDR3 nucleotides: TGTGCCAGCAGTTTGGGCGGGGGGGCAAATGAGCAGTTCTTC. Protein: CASSLGGGANEQFF.

Only a few counts were recorded for this clonotype. This chain links TRBV4-3 with TRBJ1-1, with unresolved D. The CDR3 length is 14 residues. Germline values: CDR1 LGHNA, CDR2 YSLEER. V gave up 2 bases and J gave up 5 bases, with 12 bases separating them. The DNA for the CDR3 is TGCGCCAGCAGCCAAACCGCTCTTGGGACTGAAGCTTTCTTT. This translates into CASSQTALGTEAFF.

In its sample, this clonotype was seen a few times. The chain carries TRBV20-1 and TRBJ2-1; D call uncertain. The CDR3 totals 10 residues. With 5 bases removed from V and 7 bases from J, the gap between germline ends came to 6 bases. From germline, CDR1 is DFQATT and CDR2 SNEGSKA (reference sequence). The CDR3 region has the DNA TGCAGTGCTTCCCGAAATGAGCAGTTCTTC. This translates into CSASRNEQFF.